This paragraph covers one T cell receptor beta chain sequence. Antigen specificity is unknown. This specimen comes from a study of cytomegalovirus exposure and HLA in healthy donors. Overall study results and limits: For TCR beta chains, V- and J-gene trimming was later linked to a missense DCLRE1C variant. Most sequenced TCRs were rare (though some public TCRs occurred in many donors). Researchers reported from a later analysis that most CMV-associated TCR beta chains appeared HLA-restricted. Excluded were some V segments that proved indistinguishable, including TRBV6-2 and TRBV6-3.

V was trimmed by 4 bases and J by 4 bases, leaving 13 bases between them. The V gene's germline CDR1 is SGDLS and CDR2 YYNGEE. This CDR3 is 14 amino acids long. The PCR was carried out with 60 Vbeta primers and 13 Jbeta primers. Profiling relied on immunoSEQ multiplex PCR, and the TCRdb table lists in-frame clones only, not all of them. The data contain just over 150,000 clones, around four fifths of them singletons. J is TRBJ2-3 and V is TRBV9; D call uncertain. Source material: PBMCs. The receptor was derived from a female donor in good health and CMV-seronegative. The CDR3 coding sequence is TGTGCCAGCAGCCCAAACTCCGGGTCAGATACGCAGTATTTT. Translating it yields CASSPNSGSDTQYF.